This T cell receptor (beta chain) was sequenced during a study of cytomegalovirus exposure and HLA in healthy donors. General study points: It was around 160 TCR beta chains that were listed as cytomegalovirus-associated.

PCR involved 60 Vbeta and 13 Jbeta primers. Authors' analysis steps: An analysis performed later counted about 80 million unique TCR beta chains (roughly 11 million of them shared). Produced via immunoSEQ multiplex PCR; TCRdb's table is partial and in-frame only. V and J calls and clone size come straight from that table; D and trimming were deduced from the DNA. The sample has more than 100,000 clones; over 60% are singletons. V gave up 0 bases and J gave up 8 bases, with 16 bases separating them. The CDR3 covers 15 residues. CDR1 and CDR2 (germline): LNHNV, YYDKDF (reference sequence). Turning to this clone: Its matching antigen is unknown.

This receptor was taken from a human donor in good health. The sample taken for sequencing was PBMCs. The chain carries TRBV15 and TRBJ1-2; D possibly corresponds to TRBD1 (5 bases). The CDR3 DNA reads as TGTGCCACCAGCAGAGATAAGGGGCTGGCGCGGGGCTACACCTTC. This encodes CATSRDKGLARGYTF.